This TCR beta chain was captured by sequencing in a study of T cells in localized non-small cell lung cancer (dated by TCRdb to about 2020). About the investigation overall: The study analyzed T cell repertoires of around 250 early-stage NSCLC patients, comparing tumors and uninvolved tumor-adjacent lungs. The cohort was made up of about 240 treatment-naive NSCLC patients whose localized lung tumors had been resected. The mean age of the NSCLC patients was 50 to 85 years, with 120 to 150 men and around 100 women. Points the paper makes about the study in general: Because the study design was exploratory, TCR variables were selected using unadjusted p-values without false-discovery rate correction. Because multi-region sequencing of the tumors was not done, intratumor heterogeneity could not be ruled out. Uninvolved tumor-adjacent lung showed the highest T cell clonality, higher than tumor, which suggests more focused antigenic responses in the adjacent lung. A median of 57 of the top 100 tumor clones were detected in paired uninvolved adjacent lung, and approximately 28 of these tumor clones were also found among the top 100 clones of the paired uninvolved adjacent lung. Higher T cell density in blood was associated with longer overall survival, whereas higher clonality in adjacent lung was associated with shorter survival.

TCR beta CDR3 regions were sequenced from DNA using the immunoSEQ Assay. Processing in the source paper ran as follows. T cell density was computed as TCR beta template counts normalized to usable DNA estimated by amplifying housekeeping genes. Richness was estimated with the preseqR package, extrapolating to 400,000 templates for PBMC samples and 120,000 templates for tissue samples. Clonality was calculated as one minus Pielou's evenness. Tissue-enriched TCRs were identified by differential abundance testing using productive amino-acid clonotypes, minimum total count 5 and alpha 0.1. Repertoire overlap between compartments was quantified with the Jaccard Index and Morisita Overlap Index. GLIPH grouped TCR beta CDR3s together with public tetramer-defined viral CDR3s, and a viral motif had to include at least three viral sequences and show V-gene enrichment. TCRdb obtained this table from immuneACCESS and retained in-frame rearrangements with V and J assigned. These tables miss some clones; where compared with another copy, unresolved V genes account for less than half of the shortfall, and the remainder is unexplained. The V and J calls and clone size come from that table; D and trimming were worked out from the DNA. The sample profile shows approximately 50,000 clones; roughly nine tenths of them were found once. The ten largest clones take up roughly 2.5% of the sample.

At diagnosis, tumor, uninvolved tumor-adjacent lung and peripheral blood were collected and then preserved as a mix of FFPE and fresh-frozen material. Blood samples were analyzed as peripheral blood mononuclear cells for TCR repertoire profiling. Points on this clone: Its antigen is currently not known. Base quality data are lacking; no much larger clone is found one base away.

Looking up the germline V gene yields CDR1 SNHLY and CDR2 FYNNEI. From the cysteine up to the phenylalanine, the CDR3 has a length of 17 residues. The DNA shown is the 51-base CDR3, in frame from base 1. V gives up 2 bases and J gives up 0 bases, and the segment between their germline ends measures 11 bases. The sample consisted of PBMCs, taken before any cancer treatment. The chain is encoded by TRBV2 joined to TRBJ2-6, and possibly TRBD1, on 5 matching bases. This clonotype was obtained from a man aged 35 to 69 with stage II lung adenocarcinoma. At the DNA level, the sequence is TGTGCCAGCAGTGAATTCGACAGAGCCTCTGGGGCCAACGTCCTGACTTTC. Translation gives CASSEFDRASGANVLTF.